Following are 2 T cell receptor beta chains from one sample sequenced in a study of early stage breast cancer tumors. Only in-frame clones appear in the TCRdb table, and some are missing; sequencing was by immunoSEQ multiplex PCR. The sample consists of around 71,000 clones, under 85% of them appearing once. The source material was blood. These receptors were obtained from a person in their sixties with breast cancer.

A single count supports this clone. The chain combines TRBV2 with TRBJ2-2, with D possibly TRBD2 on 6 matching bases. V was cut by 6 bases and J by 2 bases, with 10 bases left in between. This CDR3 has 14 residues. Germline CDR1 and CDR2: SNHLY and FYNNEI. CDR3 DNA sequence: TGTGCCAGCAGAGGCGGGGCAAACACCGGGGAGCTGTTTTTT. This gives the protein CASRGGANTGELFF.

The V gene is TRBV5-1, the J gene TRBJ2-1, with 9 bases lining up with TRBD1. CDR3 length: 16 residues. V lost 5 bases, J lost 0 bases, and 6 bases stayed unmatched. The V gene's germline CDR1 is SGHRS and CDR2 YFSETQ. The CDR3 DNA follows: TGCGCCAGCAGGTGGACAGGGGCCTACTCCTACAATGAGCAGTTCTTC. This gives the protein CASRWTGAYSYNEQFF. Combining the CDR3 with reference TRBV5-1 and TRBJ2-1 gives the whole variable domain KAGVTQTPRYLIKTRGQQVTLSCSPISGHRSVSWYQQTPGQGLQFLFEYFSETQRNKGNFPGRFSGRQFSNSRSEMNVSTLELGDSALYLCASRWTGAYSYNEQFFGPGTRLTVL.